Below, one T cell receptor beta chain is given with its context. The CDR3 loop spans 14 amino acids. The V end lost 3 bases, the J end lost 3 bases, and 9 bases lay between the germline ends. Germline V gives CDR1 MNHEY, CDR2 SVGEGT. The sample comes from a study of blood T cell repertoires in COVID-19. Study as a whole: The study drew acute and convalescent COVID-19 samples from the United States, Italy and Spain. T cells, B-cell-depleted T cells, or PBMCs supplied cDNA or gDNA.

Source study methods: Estimation of nucleated cell counts was performed using reference gene primer amplification. TCRdb's table, derived via immunoSEQ multiplex PCR, lists solely in-frame clones and lacks some. That table supplies the V and J calls and clone size; D and trimming were determined from the DNA. The sample shows about 81,000 clones, 70% to 90% of them seen only once. The TCR comes from a man aged 65 to 79 with active or convalescent COVID-19. Material: peripheral blood. This chain connects TRBV6-2 or TRBV6-3 to TRBJ1-5; D gene uncertain. The CDR3 region has the DNA TGTGCCAGCAGTTATCGAGGGCTCAATCAGCCCCAGCATTTT. Residues: CASSYRGLNQPQHF.